A single sample gave rise to the 26 T cell receptor beta chains below, sequenced in a study of shared clonotypes between healthy human individuals. The repertoire was sequenced with immunoSEQ multiplex PCR; TCRdb's copy has only in-frame clones and lacks some. The top ten hold roughly 1.5% of the sample, which has roughly 1,100,000 clones, 60% to 80% seen once. Sequences were obtained from memory CD4+ T cells sorted from blood. Subset in this sample: CD45RA-negative fraction. The receptors were sampled from a man aged 18 to 29 in good health.

As to this clone: Other DNA sequences of this sample code for an identical CDR3. The chain is built from TRBV10-2 and TRBJ1-1; TRBD1 is a possible D gene (6 bases). The germline gives CDR1 WSHSY, CDR2 SAAADI. This CDR3 comprises 13 residues. Trimming pared 2 bases from V and 4 bases from J, leaving 8 bases between. CDR3 amino acids: CASSEQGSTEAFF. Here the CDR3 DNA reads TGCGCCAGCAGTGAGCAGGGGAGCACTGAAGCTTTCTTT.

Of note for this clone: One end of the junction does not line up with germline, which may come from a read error. The chain is built from TRBV5-4 and TRBJ1-5; D unclear. Germline CDR1 reads SGHNT; CDR2 reads YYREEE (reference sequence). The CDR3 spans 12 residues. CDR3 in amino acids: CATSVGNQPQHF. CDR3 nucleotides: TGTGCCACCAGCGTAGGCAATCAGCCCCAGCATTTT.

This clone was picked up one time. This chain uses TRBV10-3 with TRBJ2-7; TRBD2 might be the D (6 bases). V lost 5 bases and J 3 bases, leaving 11 bases between the germline ends. This CDR3 contains 13 residues. Per germline, CDR1 ENHRY and CDR2 SYGVKD. Here the CDR3 reads CAISPTGDYEQYF. CDR3 in DNA: TGTGCCATCAGTCCTACGGGGGACTACGAGCAGTACTTC.

V and J are TRBV6-1 and TRBJ2-1, with 13 bases fitting TRBD2. The CDR3 has 18 amino acids. Germline-derived CDR1 and CDR2 are MNHNS and SASEGT. J lost 0 bases, V lost 3 bases, and 5 bases had no gene match. The CDR3: CASSDRLAGGSSYNEQFF. The CDR3 DNA sequence: TGTGCCAGCAGTGACAGACTAGCGGGGGGCAGCTCCTACAATGAGCAGTTCTTC.

V gene TRBV5-6 combines with J gene TRBJ2-3; D is tentatively TRBD1 or TRBD2 (7 bases each). The CDR3 spans 15 residues. CDR1 and CDR2 (germline): SGHDT, YYEEEE. V was trimmed by 4 bases and J by 4 bases, leaving 16 bases between them. The CDR3 region is CASSTQGRGPDTQYF. The CDR3 nucleotides are TGTGCCAGCAGCACACAGGGGAGGGGACCAGATACGCAGTATTTT.

V is TRBV5-1 and J is TRBJ2-1; TRBD2 might be the D (6 bases). This CDR3 has 14 amino acids. Germline V gene sequence: CDR1 SGHRS, CDR2 YFSETQ. V was pared by 3 bases and J by 5 bases, with 12 bases between. The CDR3 reads CASSYGGHDNEQFF. The DNA of the CDR3 is TGCGCCAGCAGCTACGGGGGTCATGACAATGAGCAGTTCTTC.

This chain joins TRBV7-2 and TRBJ1-3; 9 bases fit TRBD1. With V trimmed by 4 bases and J by 2 bases, 3 bases remained unmatched. This CDR3 contains 15 residues. The germline V gene has CDR1 SGHTA and CDR2 FQGNSA. The CDR3 nucleotides read TGTGCCAGCAGCTCCGGGACAGGGCCTGGAAACACCATATATTTT. This translates into CASSSGTGPGNTIYF.

About this clone itself: This specimen includes other DNA sequences encoding the same CDR3. V is TRBV5-1 and J is TRBJ2-7; 7 nucleotides agree with TRBD1. In germline, CDR1 is SGHRS, CDR2 YFSETQ. CDR3 length: 14 amino acids. V was pared by 4 bases and J by 0 bases, with 4 bases of the junction left unmatched. The CDR3 bases are TGCGCCAGCAGCCCCGGACAGGTCTCCTACGAGCAGTACTTC. Its translation: CASSPGQVSYEQYF.

The rearrangement joins TRBV6-1 to TRBJ2-2, with TRBD2 as a possible D gene (5 bases). The CDR3 runs 15 residues. V lost 7 bases, J lost 6 bases, and 18 bases lay in between. Germline loops: CDR1 MNHNS, CDR2 SASEGT. The DNA for the CDR3 is TGTGCCAGCACCCCCCGAGGGATAATCGCCGGGGAGCTGTTTTTT. Amino acid sequence: CASTPRGIIAGELFF.

This chain joins TRBV19 and TRBJ1-2, with TRBD1 matching 10 bases. The J segment lost 6 bases and the V segment lost 6 bases, leaving 4 bases of the junction unmatched. The CDR3 runs 13 residues. The germline CDR1 and CDR2 sequences are LNHDA and SQIVND (reference sequence). The CDR3 bases are TGTGCCAGTAGCGGACAGGGGGGCAATGGCTACACCTTC. Encoded protein: CASSGQGGNGYTF.

This clone was found a few times. Other DNA sequences in this sample translate to the same CDR3. The chain couples TRBV30 to TRBJ2-7; either TRBD1 or TRBD2 may fit D (5 bases each). The CDR3 has 13 residues. Trimming left V 3 bases short and J 1 base short, with 10 bases between. Germline loops: CDR1 GTSNPN, CDR2 SVGIG (reference sequence). The CDR3: CAWSRDGSYEQYF. CDR3 nucleotide sequence: TGTGCCTGGAGCCGGGACGGATCCTACGAGCAGTACTTC.

This clone occurred once. The gene calls are TRBV30 and TRBJ2-1; 10 nucleotides line up with TRBD2. The CDR3 sequence is 16 residues long. V was clipped by 0 bases and J by 9 bases; unmatched bases: 11. CDR1 GTSNPN and CDR2 SVGIG come from the germline V gene (reference sequence). The DNA of the CDR3 is TGTGCCTGGAGTGTATCTGGCAGCGGGGGGGCCAGTGAGCAGTTCTTC. The encoded protein is CAWSVSGSGGASEQFF.

V is TRBV5-1 and J is TRBJ2-7; tentatively, D is TRBD1 (6 bases). The V end lost 4 bases, the J end lost 2 bases, and 19 bases lay between the germline ends. Germline V gene sequence: CDR1 SGHRS, CDR2 YFSETQ. The CDR3 is 16 amino acids. The CDR3 here is CASSNYWTAPTYEQYF. The CDR3 nucleotides read TGCGCCAGCAGCAACTATTGGACAGCTCCTACCTACGAGCAGTACTTC.

This chain connects TRBV10-3 to TRBJ2-3; TRBD1 might be the D (5 bases). In germline, CDR1 is ENHRY, CDR2 SYGVKD. The length of the CDR3 is 14 residues. Trimming stripped 2 bases from V and 1 base from J, with 7 bases between. CDR3 nucleotides: TGTGCCATCAGTGAGGCCAGGGGCACAGATACGCAGTATTTT. It specifies CAISEARGTDTQYF.

The rearrangement joins TRBV4-3 to TRBJ2-3, with 9 nucleotides matching TRBD2. The CDR3 is made up of 17 amino acids. J gave up 5 bases and V 1 base, and 10 bases lay outside the gene matches. The germline gives CDR1 LGHNA, CDR2 YSLEER. The CDR3 coding sequence is TGCGCCAGCAGCCAAGGCTGGGTAGCGGGAGATCAAGATACGCAGTATTTT. This translates into CASSQGWVAGDQDTQYF.

This chain connects TRBV5-4 to TRBJ2-5; TRBD1 matches 12 bases. The V gene end was trimmed by 4 bases and the J gene end by 5 bases; junction bases not matched to a gene: 12. From germline, CDR1 is SGHNT and CDR2 YYREEE (reference sequence). The CDR3 spans 17 residues. The CDR3 protein is CASSPGQGAISDETQYF. For the CDR3, the DNA is TGTGCCAGCAGCCCGGGACAGGGGGCGATTTCGGATGAGACCCAGTACTTC.

The CDR3 DNA follows: TGTGCCAGCAGCCCCGCCGGGCAGGGCCTTGGCGAGCAGTACTTC. Translation: CASSPAGQGLGEQYF. The J gene is TRBJ2-7, the V gene TRBV7-6; tentative D call: TRBD1 (5 bases). The V gene's germline CDR1 is SGHVS and CDR2 FNYEAQ. CDR3 length: 15 residues. The V end lost 5 bases, the J end lost 6 bases, and 20 bases lay between the germline ends.

Here the CDR3 DNA reads TGTGCCAGCAGCCCCCGGGGGTCGCGGGGGGGCGACCAAGAGACCCAGTACTTC. It codes for CASSPRGSRGGDQETQYF. The chain combines TRBV7-9 with TRBJ2-5; 9 positions match TRBD2. This CDR3 contains 18 residues. J was trimmed by 0 bases and V by 5 bases; bases with no gene match: 13. Germline V CDR1 and CDR2: SEHNR, FQNEAQ (reference sequence). Filled out from reference TRBV7-9 and TRBJ2-5, the complete variable domain reads DTGVSQNPRHKITKRGQNVTFRCDPISEHNRLYWYRQTLGQGPEFLTYFQNEAQLEKSRLLSDRFSAERPKGSFSTLEIQRTEQGDSAMYLCASSPRGSRGGDQETQYFGPGTRLLVL.

The V call is TRBV9, the J call TRBJ2-3; no clear D gene. Germline V CDR1 and CDR2: SGDLS, YYNGEE. The V end was cut by 5 bases, the J end by 0 bases, with 13 bases between. This CDR3 is built from 15 residues. CDR3: CASSQTPQSTDTQYF. The DNA for the CDR3 is TGTGCCAGCAGTCAAACACCGCAAAGCACAGATACGCAGTATTTT.

The rearrangement joins TRBV9 to TRBJ2-1; the match to TRBD2 covers 8 bases. The germline V gene encodes CDR1 SGDLS and CDR2 YYNGEE. CDR3 size: 15 residues. The V and J ends lost 4 bases and 9 bases, in that order; junction bases with no gene match: 12. The CDR3 DNA is TGTGCCAGCAGCCTCAGCGGACTAGCCATCACTGAGCAGTTCTTC. The encoded protein is CASSLSGLAITEQFF.

The table lists this clone with a count of one. The same CDR3 is also encoded by other DNA sequences in this sample. J is TRBJ2-3 and V is TRBV10-3; D may be TRBD1 (6 bases). This CDR3 contains 12 residues. V lost 10 bases and J 0 bases, leaving 8 bases between the germline ends. Germline CDR1 is ENHRY and CDR2 is SYGVKD. CDR3 loop: CATGHSTDTQYF. The CDR3 DNA sequence: TGTGCCACGGGACATAGCACAGATACGCAGTATTTT.

This CDR3 is CASSDLTGTEQYF. CDR3 DNA sequence: TGTGCCAGCAGTGACTTGACAGGCACCGAGCAGTACTTC. The rearrangement uses TRBV6-4 and TRBJ2-5; TRBD1 might be the D (6 bases). The DNA end is a closer match to TRBJ2-7, so the J assignment may be wrong. Per germline, CDR1 MRHNA and CDR2 SNTAGT. The CDR3 consists of 13 residues.

This clone was observed a single time. The V call is TRBV5-6, the J call TRBJ1-2; unclear D gene. Germline V gene data show CDR1 as SGHDT and CDR2 as YYEEEE. The CDR3 consists of 13 residues. Trimming removed 1 base at V and 8 bases at J, with 12 bases between. DNA for the CDR3: TGTGCCAGCAGCTTGTACGGGCGGGAGGGCTACACCTTC. Protein sequence: CASSLYGREGYTF.

This clone was found once. The junction shows a germline mismatch at one end, possibly a read error. This sequence joins TRBV25-1 and TRBJ2-7; a weak D match, TRBD2 (6 bases). The germline V gene has CDR1 MGHDK and CDR2 SYGVNS. The CDR3 is made up of 12 amino acids. The CDR3: CSIRLGTYEQYF. The CDR3 DNA sequence: TGCAGCATAAGACTAGGAACCTACGAGCAGTACTTC.

This clone was counted once. The CDR3 nucleotides read TGTGCCAGCAGCTCCGGGACAGGGTACACAGATACGCAGTATTTT. Protein product: CASSSGTGYTDTQYF. The rearrangement links TRBV7-9 to TRBJ2-3, with TRBD1 matching over 9 bases. V was pared by 4 bases and J by 2 bases, with 4 bases of the junction left unmatched. Germline V gives CDR1 SEHNR, CDR2 FQNEAQ (reference sequence). The CDR3 has 15 amino acids. The variable domain in full, with the rest retrieved from reference TRBV7-9 and TRBJ2-3, is DTGVSQNPRHKITKRGQNVTFRCDPISEHNRLYWYRQTLGQGPEFLTYFQNEAQLEKSRLLSDRFSAERPKGSFSTLEIQRTEQGDSAMYLCASSSGTGYTDTQYFGPGTRLTVL.

V and J are TRBV30 and TRBJ2-2; possible D gene TRBD1, 5 bases. The CDR3 contains 13 residues. The germline V and J ends were trimmed by 3 bases and 7 bases, with 12 bases remaining between them. Germline CDR1 is GTSNPN and CDR2 is SVGIG (reference sequence). The CDR3 region is CAWRGVNDGELFF. The CDR3, as DNA: TGTGCCTGGAGAGGGGTGAACGACGGGGAGCTGTTTTTT.